Listed here are 4 T cell receptor beta chains from one sample, sequenced in a study of molecular identifiers for immune sequencing clone quantification (dated by TCRdb to 2017 to 2018). The library was made by PCR. The sample was run on an Illumina HiSeq 4000. The public reads were quality trimmed at Q25 with fastp and then assembled into clones with MiXCR by TCRdb, keeping productive beta chains. Merged by CDR3 protein, the rows form single entries marked with the most common genes and DNA. The table for this sample lists 600,000 to 650,000 distinct CDR3 sequences; just under 20% of them were counted only once. 0.7% to 1% of the sample goes to the ten largest clones. Material for sequencing was naive CD8+ T cells from blood, with Jurkat cell RNA spiked in. The meaning of the sample's cell subset or site label: FACS-sorted CD8+CD4-CCR7+CD45RA+ naive T cells. The receptor source for this set is a human donor in good health. Some libraries in this study had Jurkat cell RNA spiked in.

This clonotype was seen a few times. The CDR3 carries no conserved terminal phenylalanine or tryptophan, so it likely arises from a read error. This sequence joins TRBV7-9 and TRBJ1-3, with D uncertain. CDR1 and CDR2 (germline): SEHNR, FQNEAQ (reference sequence). The CDR3 is 16 amino acids. The V end lost 7 bases, the J end lost 0 bases, and 16 bases lay between the germline ends. As DNA, the CDR3 is TGTGCCAGCACTCATTTTGTCGGAATCTCTGGAAACACCATATATTCT. This gives the protein CASTHFVGISGNTIYS.

V is TRBV28 and J is TRBJ1-1, with a tentative D call TRBD1 (6 bases). Germline V gene data show CDR1 as MDHEN and CDR2 as SYDVKM. The CDR3 spans 14 residues. With 8 bases removed from V and 6 bases from J, the gap between germline ends came to 19 bases. CDR3 sequence: CASETGTRYSEAFF. CDR3 DNA sequence: TGTGCCAGCGAGACCGGGACAAGGTACTCTGAAGCTTTCTTT.

This clonotype was seen repeatedly, ten times or more. The V call is TRBV12-3 or TRBV12-4, the J call TRBJ2-3; D remains ambiguous. Trimming removed 6 bases from V and 0 bases from J, with 16 bases in between. The CDR3 is made up of 16 amino acids. CDR3 DNA: TGTGCCAGCAGCCCATCCGTAGCTGCTAGCACAGATACGCAGTATTTT. This translates into CASSPSVAASTDTQYF.

This clonotype showed up many times. V and J are TRBV2 and TRBJ2-3; D is ambiguous. With 5 bases removed from V and 0 bases from J, the gap between germline ends came to 12 bases. CDR1 and CDR2 (germline): SNHLY, FYNNEI. The length of the CDR3 is 15 residues. In nucleotides, the CDR3 is TGTGCCAGCAGTCTGGACGGTTCTAGCACAGATACGCAGTATTTT. It encodes CASSLDGSSTDTQYF.